These 12 T cell receptor beta chains share one sample of origin, sequenced in a study of vaccination effects on CD4 cells after COVID-19. These TCRs are of unknown antigen specificity. Once cultured for under 11 days, the cells underwent separation to obtain CD4+ T cells. All participants had two doses of either the BNT162b2 or mRNA-1273 vaccine. Produced via immunoSEQ multiplex PCR; TCRdb's table is partial and in-frame only. The sample shows some 40,000 clones, about two thirds of them seen only once. The sequencing used CD4+ T cells from PBMCs cultured without peptide, collected after COVID-19 vaccination. Receptor source: a human donor who received a COVID-19 vaccine.

The chain combines TRBV5-1 with TRBJ2-1, with a possible D match to TRBD2 (5 bases). The germline V and J ends were trimmed by 0 bases and 3 bases, with 13 bases remaining between them. Germline V gene data show CDR1 as SGHRS and CDR2 as YFSETQ. The CDR3 loop spans 16 amino acids. The CDR3 sequence: CASSLGPLEDYNEQFF. Here the CDR3 DNA reads TGCGCCAGCAGCTTGGGCCCACTAGAAGACTACAATGAGCAGTTCTTC.

The rearrangement joins TRBV6-4 to TRBJ2-2; D might be TRBD2 (6 bases). Between the trimmed V and J ends, which lost 2 bases and 2 bases, there was a span of 6 bases. The CDR3 extends over 14 amino acids. Germline V gives CDR1 MRHNA, CDR2 SNTAGT. Here the CDR3 DNA reads TGTGCCAGCAGTGACGGGACTAACACCGGGGAGCTGTTTTTT. Its translation is CASSDGTNTGELFF.

This clone has only one observation. The chain is built from TRBV4-1 and TRBJ2-7; TRBD2 matches 9 bases. Looked up from germline, CDR1 is MGHRA and CDR2 is YSYEKL. CDR3 length: 16 residues. V trimming: 3 bases; J trimming: 5 bases; junction bases outside the gene matches: 11. CDR3 region: CASSQRVRGRDNEQYF. The CDR3 DNA is TGCGCCAGCAGCCAGCGGGTCCGCGGGAGGGATAACGAGCAGTACTTC.

This clone was counted a few times. V is TRBV27 and J is TRBJ2-7; D might be TRBD1 (5 bases). V shed 2 bases and J shed 6 bases, with 11 bases lying between them. The CDR3 loop spans 13 amino acids. Looked up from germline, CDR1 is MNHEY and CDR2 is SMNVEV (reference sequence). The CDR3 reads CASSLHTGSEQYF. CDR3 in DNA: TGTGCCAGCAGTTTACACACAGGTTCCGAGCAGTACTTC.

With regard to this clone: One junction end disagrees with the germline gene, perhaps due to a read error. This chain links TRBV2 with TRBJ1-5; D possibly corresponds to TRBD1 (5 bases). Germline V gives CDR1 SNHLY, CDR2 FYNNEI. The CDR3 runs 16 residues. Here the CDR3 reads CASREGDRFFGQPQHF. The CDR3 DNA sequence: TGTGCCAGCAGGGAAGGGGACCGCTTCTTCGGGCAGCCCCAGCATTTT.

V is TRBV5-6 and J is TRBJ1-1; TRBD1 is a possible D gene (5 bases). Trimming removed 5 bases from V and 7 bases from J, with 27 bases in between. Germline V lookup: CDR1 SGHDT, CDR2 YYEEEE. The CDR3 covers 17 residues. In nucleotides, the CDR3 is TGTGCCAGCAGTCGGGGCAGTGACCCATTACTCGCCGTTGAAGCTTTCTTT. Its protein is CASSRGSDPLLAVEAFF.

This clone appeared a few times. The rearrangement joins TRBV6-2 or TRBV6-3 to TRBJ2-3; the match to TRBD2 covers 9 bases. The germline gives CDR1 MNHEY, CDR2 SVGEGT. The CDR3 sequence is 13 residues long. Trimming cost V 5 bases and J 7 bases; bases outside gene matches: 4. The CDR3 is CASSQGLANTQYF. CDR3 DNA sequence: TGTGCCAGCAGTCAGGGACTAGCAAATACGCAGTATTTT.

This clone was picked up a small number of times. The chain has TRBV6-6 and TRBJ1-2; D not certain. V lost 2 bases and J 2 bases, leaving 9 bases between the germline ends. This CDR3 comprises 14 residues. CDR1 is MNHNY, CDR2 SVGAGI, per germline (reference sequence). The CDR3: CASSYDPWNYGYTF. The DNA of the CDR3 is TGTGCCAGCAGTTACGATCCCTGGAACTATGGCTACACCTTC.

The chain links TRBV19 to TRBJ1-2; D may be TRBD1 (6 bases). The CDR3 length is 14 residues. Germline lookup yields CDR1 LNHDA and CDR2 SQIVND (reference sequence). The V end lost 1 base, the J end lost 8 bases, and 14 bases lay between the germline ends. CDR3 nucleotides: TGTGCCAGTAGTATAGCGGCAGGGGAGAGCGGCTACACCTTC. Amino acids: CASSIAAGESGYTF.

The chain combines TRBV6-5 with TRBJ2-3; 10 bases are shared with TRBD2. CDR1 is MNHEY and CDR2 is SVGAGI in the germline V gene. J was trimmed by 2 bases and V by 6 bases; bases with no gene match: 5. The CDR3 loop spans 15 amino acids. Here the CDR3 reads CASRLAGQNTDTQYF. The CDR3 DNA reads as TGTGCCAGCAGACTAGCGGGGCAGAACACAGATACGCAGTATTTT.

This clone has a handful of counts. The chain combines TRBV4-1 with TRBJ1-5, with 7 bases that match TRBD1. With V trimmed by 1 base and J by 8 bases, 8 bases remained unmatched. The CDR3 is made up of 15 amino acids. Germline CDR1 is MGHRA and CDR2 is YSYEKL. CDR3 nucleotide sequence: TGCGCCAGCAGCCAAGTAGGAGGACAGGCGGAGCCCCAGCATTTT. Its protein is CASSQVGGQAEPQHF.

This chain joins TRBV6-5 and TRBJ2-5; D might be TRBD2 (5 bases). Looked up from germline, CDR1 is MNHEY and CDR2 is SVGAGI. The V gene lost 8 bases and the J gene lost 7 bases, with 14 bases spanning the gap. The CDR3 sequence is 12 residues long. This CDR3 reads CASAEASRTQYF. The CDR3 DNA reads as TGTGCCAGCGCGGAGGCTTCGCGGACCCAGTACTTC.